This T cell receptor beta chain was captured in a study of blood T cell repertoires in COVID-19. Whole-study context: Acute-phase and convalescent COVID-19 samples originated in the United States, Italy and Spain. The analysed material was cDNA or gDNA that came from T cells, B-cell-depleted T cells, or PBMCs.

CDR1 is MNHEY and CDR2 is SVGAGI in the germline V gene. Trimming took 2 bases from V and 0 from J, leaving 3 bases between them. The CDR3 is 13 residues long. Authors' methods: It was from reference gene primer amplification that nucleated cell counts were estimated. Here immunoSEQ multiplex PCR was the method, and the copy in TCRdb shows in-frame clones only, minus some. V and J calls plus clone size are reproduced from that table; the DNA served to infer D and trimming. The sample contains tens of thousands of clones, around 90% of which appear only once. The sequence came from a human donor in a cohort sampled during active COVID-19. J is TRBJ2-3 and V is TRBV6-5, with D unresolved. The specimen was peripheral blood. The CDR3 sequence: CASSYPSTDTQYF. The CDR3, as DNA: TGTGCCAGCAGTTACCCGAGCACAGATACGCAGTATTTT.